This T cell receptor (beta chain) was documented in a study of blood T cell repertoires in COVID-19. Study as a whole: Researchers got acute and convalescent COVID-19 samples from the United States, Italy and Spain. The analysed material was cDNA or gDNA that came from T cells, B-cell-depleted T cells, or PBMCs.

In this sample, this clone turned up a few times. Authors' methods: It was from reference gene primer amplification that nucleated cell counts were estimated. This table comes from immunoSEQ multiplex PCR, and its TCRdb copy is limited to in-frame clones, with some not included. V, J and clone size derive from that table, while D and trimming were established from the DNA sequence. The data show about 34,000 clones, 60% to 80% seen once. Trimming shortened V by 5 bases and J by 1 base, and 8 bases separated the two germline ends. Germline V gives CDR1 LNHDA, CDR2 SQIVND (reference sequence). This CDR3 is built from 13 residues.

The sample taken for sequencing was peripheral blood. The genes are TRBV19 and TRBJ1-1; D is unresolved. The TCR sequence derives from a man older than 75 with active or convalescent COVID-19. The CDR3 bases are TGTGCCAGTAGTTTTGGAGGGAACACTGAAGCTTTCTTT. Translating it yields CASSFGGNTEAFF. The whole variable domain, filled in from reference TRBV19 and TRBJ1-1, reads DGGITQSPKYLFRKEGQNVTLSCEQNLNHDAMYWYRQDPGQGLRLIYYSQIVNDFQKGDIAEGYSVSREKKESFPLTVTSAQKNPTAFYLCASSFGGNTEAFFGQGTRLTVV.